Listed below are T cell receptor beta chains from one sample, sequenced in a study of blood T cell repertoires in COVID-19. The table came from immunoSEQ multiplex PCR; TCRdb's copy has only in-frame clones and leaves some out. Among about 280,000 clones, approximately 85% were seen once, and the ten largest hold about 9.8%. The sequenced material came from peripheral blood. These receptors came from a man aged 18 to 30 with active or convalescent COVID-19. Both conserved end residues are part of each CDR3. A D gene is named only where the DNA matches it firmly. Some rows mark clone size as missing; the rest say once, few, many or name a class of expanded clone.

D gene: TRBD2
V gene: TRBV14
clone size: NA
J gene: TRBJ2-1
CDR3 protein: CASSQDPTSGGAHLFF
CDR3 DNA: TGTGCCAGCAGCCAAGATCCTACTAGCGGGGGGGCCCATTTGTTCTTC

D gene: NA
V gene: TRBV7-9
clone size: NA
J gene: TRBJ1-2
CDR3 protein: CASSLGTVNYGYTF
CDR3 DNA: TGTGCCAGCAGCTTAGGGACAGTTAACTATGGCTACACCTTC

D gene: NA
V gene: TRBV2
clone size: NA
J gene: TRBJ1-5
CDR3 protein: CASSMEGRLLNQPQHF
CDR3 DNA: TGTGCCAGCAGTATGGAGGGCAGACTCCTCAATCAGCCCCAGCATTTT

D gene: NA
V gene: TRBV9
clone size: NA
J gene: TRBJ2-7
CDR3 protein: CASSPNLEGSYEQYF
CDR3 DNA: TGTGCCAGCAGCCCCAACCTTGAGGGCTCCTACGAGCAGTACTTC

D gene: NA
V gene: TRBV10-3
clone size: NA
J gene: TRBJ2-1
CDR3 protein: CAISTTGGHSYNEQFF
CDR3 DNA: TGTGCCATCAGTACAACGGGGGGCCACTCCTACAATGAGCAGTTCTTC

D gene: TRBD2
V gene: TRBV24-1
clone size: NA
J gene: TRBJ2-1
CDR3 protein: CATRARGGSEQFF
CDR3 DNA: TGTGCCACCAGGGCCCGGGGGGGGAGTGAGCAGTTCTTC

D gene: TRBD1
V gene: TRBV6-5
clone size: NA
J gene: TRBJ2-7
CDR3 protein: CASSRTGGSYEQYF
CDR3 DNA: TGTGCCAGCAGTAGGACAGGGGGCTCCTACGAGCAGTACTTC

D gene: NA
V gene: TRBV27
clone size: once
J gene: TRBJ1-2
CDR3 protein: CASSGAGGSYGYTF
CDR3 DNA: TGTGCCAGCAGTGGGGCGGGGGGATCCTATGGCTACACCTTC

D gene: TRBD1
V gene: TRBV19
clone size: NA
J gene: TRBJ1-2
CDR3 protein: CASTPGQVISGYTF
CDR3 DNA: TGTGCCAGTACTCCGGGACAGGTTATTAGCGGCTACACCTTC

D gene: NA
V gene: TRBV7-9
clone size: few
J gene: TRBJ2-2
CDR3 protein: CASSLGAGELFF
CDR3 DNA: TGTGCCAGCAGCTTAGGAGCCGGGGAGCTGTTTTTT

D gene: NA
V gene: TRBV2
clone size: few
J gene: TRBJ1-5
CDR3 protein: CASSDRVVNQPQHF
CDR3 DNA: TGTGCCAGCAGTGACAGGGTCGTCAATCAGCCCCAGCATTTT

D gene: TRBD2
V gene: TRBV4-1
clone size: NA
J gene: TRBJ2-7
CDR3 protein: CASSQGVAGYSYEQYF
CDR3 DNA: TGCGCCAGCAGCCAGGGAGTAGCGGGGTACTCCTACGAGCAGTACTTC

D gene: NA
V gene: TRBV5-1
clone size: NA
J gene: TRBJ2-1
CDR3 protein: CASSSGQREGNEQFF
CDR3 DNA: TGCGCCAGCAGTTCGGGCCAGAGGGAAGGCAATGAGCAGTTCTTC

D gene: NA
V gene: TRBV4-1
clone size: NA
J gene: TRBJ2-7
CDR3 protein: CASSQPGSYEQYF
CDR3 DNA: TGCGCCAGCAGCCAACCCGGGAGTTACGAGCAGTACTTC

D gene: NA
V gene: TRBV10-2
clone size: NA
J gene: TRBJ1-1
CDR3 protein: CASSVTQGGTEAFF
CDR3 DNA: TGCGCCAGCAGTGTCACACAGGGAGGGACTGAAGCTTTCTTT

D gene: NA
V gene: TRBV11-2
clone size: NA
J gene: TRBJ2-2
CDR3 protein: CASSLVVPIGGGELFF
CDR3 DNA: TGTGCCAGCAGCTTAGTAGTCCCCATCGGGGGCGGGGAGCTGTTTTTT

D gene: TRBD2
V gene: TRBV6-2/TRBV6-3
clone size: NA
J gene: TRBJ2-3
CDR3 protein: CASSYRRGGEDTQYF
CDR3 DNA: TGTGCCAGCAGTTACCGGCGGGGGGGCGAAGATACGCAGTATTTT

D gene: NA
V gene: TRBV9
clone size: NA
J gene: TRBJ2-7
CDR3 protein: CASSVATVATYEQYF
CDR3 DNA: TGTGCCAGCAGCGTAGCCACAGTGGCCACCTACGAGCAGTACTTC

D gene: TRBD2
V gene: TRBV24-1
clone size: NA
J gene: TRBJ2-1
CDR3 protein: CATSDFRGGHDEQFF
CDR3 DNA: TGTGCCACCAGTGATTTTCGCGGGGGGCACGATGAGCAGTTCTTC

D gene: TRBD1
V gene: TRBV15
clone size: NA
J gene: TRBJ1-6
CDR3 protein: CATSSAGQGYSPLHF
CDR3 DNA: TGTGCCACCAGCAGTGCGGGACAGGGGTATTCACCCCTCCACTTT

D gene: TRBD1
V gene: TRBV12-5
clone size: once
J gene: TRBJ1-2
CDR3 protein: CASGLIFSGQGANGYTF
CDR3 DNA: TGTGCTAGTGGTTTGATATTCTCAGGACAGGGGGCGAATGGCTACACCTTC

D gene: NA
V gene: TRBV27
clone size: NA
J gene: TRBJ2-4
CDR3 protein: CASRAQGSGAKNIQYF
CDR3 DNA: TGTGCCAGCCGGGCCCAGGGATCGGGAGCCAAAAACATTCAGTACTTC

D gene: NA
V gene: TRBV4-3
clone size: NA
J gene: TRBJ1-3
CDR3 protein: CASSPDMGPASSGNTIYF
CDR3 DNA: TGCGCCAGCAGCCCGGACATGGGGCCTGCTAGCTCTGGAAACACCATATATTTT

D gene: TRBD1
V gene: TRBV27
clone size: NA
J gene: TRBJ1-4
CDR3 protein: CASALQGAVEKLFF
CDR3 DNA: TGTGCCAGCGCACTACAGGGGGCCGTTGAAAAACTGTTTTTT

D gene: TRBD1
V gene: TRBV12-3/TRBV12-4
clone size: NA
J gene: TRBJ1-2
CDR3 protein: CASSRQGLGYTF
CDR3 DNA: TGTGCCAGCAGTCGACAGGGCTTGGGCTACACCTTC

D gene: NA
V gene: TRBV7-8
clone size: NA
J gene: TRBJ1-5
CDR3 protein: CASSLGRDQPQHF
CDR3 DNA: TGTGCCAGCAGCTTAGGGAGAGATCAGCCCCAGCATTTT

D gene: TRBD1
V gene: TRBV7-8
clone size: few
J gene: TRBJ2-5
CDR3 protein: CASSRRTGKNQETQYF
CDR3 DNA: TGTGCCAGCAGCAGGCGGACAGGGAAGAACCAAGAGACCCAGTACTTC

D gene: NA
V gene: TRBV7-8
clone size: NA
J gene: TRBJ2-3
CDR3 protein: CASSTTFTSTDTQYF
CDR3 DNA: TGTGCCAGCAGCACTACCTTCACTAGCACAGATACGCAGTATTTT

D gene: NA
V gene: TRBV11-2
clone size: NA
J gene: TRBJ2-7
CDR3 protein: CASRFVGYPYEQYF
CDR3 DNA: TGTGCCAGCAGATTTGTCGGTTACCCCTACGAGCAGTACTTC

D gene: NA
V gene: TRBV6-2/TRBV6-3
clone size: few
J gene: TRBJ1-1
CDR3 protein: CASSDALGGRTEAFF
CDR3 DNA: TGTGCCAGCAGTGACGCCCTTGGGGGGAGGACTGAAGCTTTCTTT